This is a list of T cell receptor beta chains from one sample in a study of CXCR4 blockade with PD-1 therapy in pancreatic cancer. The data were produced by immunoSEQ multiplex PCR, yet TCRdb's version contains in-frame clones alone and is incomplete. The sample yields about a thousand clones, approximately 40% seen once. The material sequenced was tumor tissue. The receptors here all came from a human donor with pancreatic ductal adenocarcinoma. Both conserved end residues are part of each CDR3. The order of the fields is J gene, clone size, V gene, CDR3 protein. Clone size is stated in some rows and not others, as once, few, many or a class when expanded.

J gene: TRBJ1-5; clone size: NA; V gene: TRBV29-1; CDR3 protein: CSVVTSRDTHQPQHF
J gene: TRBJ2-7; clone size: NA; V gene: TRBV19; CDR3 protein: CASSNPGQGTYEQYF
J gene: TRBJ2-1; clone size: NA; V gene: TRBV19; CDR3 protein: CASSISGGDYNEQFF
J gene: TRBJ2-1; clone size: NA; V gene: TRBV19; CDR3 protein: CASRRDRDLYNEQFF
J gene: TRBJ1-5; clone size: NA; V gene: TRBV30; CDR3 protein: CAWTRDSKTQHF
J gene: TRBJ1-4; clone size: NA; V gene: TRBV30; CDR3 protein: CACTTGSEKLFF
J gene: TRBJ1-3; clone size: NA; V gene: TRBV6-8; CDR3 protein: CASSYWSGRTSGNTIYF
J gene: TRBJ2-7; clone size: NA; V gene: TRBV18; CDR3 protein: CASSPSGTAYEQYF
J gene: TRBJ2-7; clone size: NA; V gene: TRBV7-4; CDR3 protein: CASSRRETYEQYF
J gene: TRBJ1-1; clone size: NA; V gene: TRBV29-1; CDR3 protein: CSVSGPVGTEAFF
J gene: TRBJ1-1; clone size: few; V gene: TRBV9; CDR3 protein: CASSVVSGRTEAFF
J gene: TRBJ1-4; clone size: few; V gene: TRBV11-3; CDR3 protein: CASSPGTGTTNEKLFF
J gene: TRBJ1-1; clone size: NA; V gene: TRBV11-3; CDR3 protein: CASILGGMNTEAFF
J gene: TRBJ1-1; clone size: medium-sized; V gene: TRBV11-3; CDR3 protein: CASSGQGWDTEAFF
J gene: TRBJ1-2; clone size: medium-sized; V gene: TRBV6-8; CDR3 protein: CASRPPGQGIYGYTF
J gene: TRBJ1-1; clone size: few; V gene: TRBV6-7; CDR3 protein: CASRVLHSGNTEAFF
J gene: TRBJ1-1; clone size: NA; V gene: TRBV6-8; CDR3 protein: CASRLDRGYTEAFF
J gene: TRBJ1-6; clone size: medium-sized; V gene: TRBV11-3; CDR3 protein: CASSPYEGGRINSPLHF
J gene: TRBJ2-2; clone size: large; V gene: TRBV11-3; CDR3 protein: CASSERQGPTGELFF
J gene: TRBJ2-7; clone size: NA; V gene: TRBV18; CDR3 protein: CASSRGSSYEQYF
J gene: TRBJ2-1; clone size: NA; V gene: TRBV18; CDR3 protein: CASSPSGTGGYNEQFF
J gene: TRBJ1-1; clone size: few; V gene: TRBV4-1; CDR3 protein: CASSQDLRTGTEAFF
J gene: TRBJ2-5; clone size: NA; V gene: TRBV30; CDR3 protein: CAWSGVARETQYF
J gene: TRBJ1-4; clone size: NA; V gene: TRBV19; CDR3 protein: CASSIRQSLGEKLFF
J gene: TRBJ2-2; clone size: few; V gene: TRBV2; CDR3 protein: CASSVIRQGTGELFF
J gene: TRBJ2-7; clone size: NA; V gene: TRBV30; CDR3 protein: CAWSPLRQTPYKQYF
J gene: TRBJ2-3; clone size: medium-sized; V gene: TRBV9; CDR3 protein: CASSEESTDTQYF
J gene: TRBJ2-6; clone size: few; V gene: TRBV6-8; CDR3 protein: CASRTPRGFGANVLTF
J gene: TRBJ1-2; clone size: NA; V gene: TRBV6-1; CDR3 protein: CASSEDPLYRDRYGYTF
J gene: TRBJ1-1; clone size: NA; V gene: TRBV30; CDR3 protein: CAWIRQALNTEAFF
J gene: TRBJ1-4; clone size: once; V gene: TRBV30; CDR3 protein: CAWSPWGGEKLFF
J gene: TRBJ2-5; clone size: medium-sized; V gene: TRBV6-8; CDR3 protein: CAISASGGGETQYF
J gene: TRBJ1-5; clone size: few; V gene: TRBV2; CDR3 protein: CASNKVNQPQHF
J gene: TRBJ1-4; clone size: large; V gene: TRBV6-8; CDR3 protein: CASSSTGVLAEKLFF
J gene: TRBJ2-7; clone size: NA; V gene: TRBV6-8; CDR3 protein: CASTLGGANEQYF
J gene: TRBJ1-1; clone size: few; V gene: TRBV29-1; CDR3 protein: CSAQVEGGTEAFF
J gene: TRBJ1-1; clone size: medium-sized; V gene: TRBV11-3; CDR3 protein: CASSSAGGRWNTEAFF
J gene: TRBJ1-4; clone size: NA; V gene: TRBV30; CDR3 protein: CAWKAKKGEGEKLFF
J gene: TRBJ2-5; clone size: NA; V gene: TRBV10-2; CDR3 protein: CASSETGGRETQYF
J gene: TRBJ2-5; clone size: NA; V gene: TRBV19; CDR3 protein: CASSSSGLSQETQYF
J gene: TRBJ2-2; clone size: NA; V gene: TRBV7-6; CDR3 protein: CASSPERGTNTGELFF
J gene: TRBJ1-2; clone size: NA; V gene: TRBV30; CDR3 protein: CAWTRGAGGVYGYTF
J gene: TRBJ1-1; clone size: NA; V gene: TRBV18; CDR3 protein: CASSGSQGGTEAFF
J gene: TRBJ1-1; clone size: few; V gene: TRBV7-1; CDR3 protein: CASSLTGPTEAFF
J gene: TRBJ1-1; clone size: few; V gene: TRBV6-8; CDR3 protein: CASSYFGDTEAFF
J gene: TRBJ1-1; clone size: few; V gene: TRBV6-8; CDR3 protein: CASTPGPNTEAFF
J gene: TRBJ1-3; clone size: NA; V gene: TRBV18; CDR3 protein: CASSHQTGRSGNTIYF
J gene: TRBJ2-5; clone size: NA; V gene: TRBV18; CDR3 protein: CASSPVISGAPETQYF
J gene: TRBJ2-2; clone size: NA; V gene: TRBV7-6; CDR3 protein: CASSLEGVSVTGELFF
J gene: TRBJ1-2; clone size: NA; V gene: TRBV6-8; CDR3 protein: CASSPSQGSNYGYTF